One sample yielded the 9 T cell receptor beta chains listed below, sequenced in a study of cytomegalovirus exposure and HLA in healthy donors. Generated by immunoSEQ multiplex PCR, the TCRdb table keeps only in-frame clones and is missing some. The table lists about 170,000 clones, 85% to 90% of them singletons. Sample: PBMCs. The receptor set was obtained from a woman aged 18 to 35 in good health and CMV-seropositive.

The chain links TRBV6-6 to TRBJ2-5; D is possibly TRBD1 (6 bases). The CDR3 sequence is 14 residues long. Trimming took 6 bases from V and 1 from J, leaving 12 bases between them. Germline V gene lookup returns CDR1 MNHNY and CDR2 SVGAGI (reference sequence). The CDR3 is CASSQQGLQETQYF. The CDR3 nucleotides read TGTGCCAGCAGCCAACAGGGTCTCCAAGAGACCCAGTACTTC.

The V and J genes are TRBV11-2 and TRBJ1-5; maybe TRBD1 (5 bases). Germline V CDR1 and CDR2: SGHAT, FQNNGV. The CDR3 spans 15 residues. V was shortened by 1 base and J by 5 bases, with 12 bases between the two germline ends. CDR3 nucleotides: TGTGCCAGCAGCTTAGGTCTATGGGGGGATCAGCCCCAGCATTTT. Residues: CASSLGLWGDQPQHF.

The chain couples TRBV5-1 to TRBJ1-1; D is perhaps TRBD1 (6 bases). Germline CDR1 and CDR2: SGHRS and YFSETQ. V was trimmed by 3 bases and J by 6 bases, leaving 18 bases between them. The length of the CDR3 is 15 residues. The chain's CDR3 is CASSSNTGSGAEAFF. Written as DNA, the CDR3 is TGCGCCAGCAGCTCTAATACAGGGAGTGGGGCTGAAGCTTTCTTT.

CDR3 coding DNA: TGTGCCAGCAGCTTACCGGGACAGGGGGTCGGAGCCAAAAACATTCAGTACTTC. Protein product: CASSLPGQGVGAKNIQYF. This chain links TRBV5-4 with TRBJ2-4; 11 bases match TRBD1. The germline gives CDR1 SGHNT, CDR2 YYREEE (reference sequence). The V gene end was trimmed by 2 bases and the J gene end by 0 bases; junction bases not matched to a gene: 7. This CDR3 is 18 amino acids long.

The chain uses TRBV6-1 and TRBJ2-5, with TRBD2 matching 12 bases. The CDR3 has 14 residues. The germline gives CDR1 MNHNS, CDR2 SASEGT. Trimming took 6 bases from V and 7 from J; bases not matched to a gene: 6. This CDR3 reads CASRRLAGDVTQYF. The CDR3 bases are TGTGCCAGCAGACGACTAGCGGGAGATGTGACCCAGTACTTC.

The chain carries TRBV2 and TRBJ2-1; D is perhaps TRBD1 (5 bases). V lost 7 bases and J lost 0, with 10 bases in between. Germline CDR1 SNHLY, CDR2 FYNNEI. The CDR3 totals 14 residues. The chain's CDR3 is CASKRDSSYNEQFF. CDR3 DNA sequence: TGTGCCAGCAAGAGAGACAGCTCCTACAATGAGCAGTTCTTC.

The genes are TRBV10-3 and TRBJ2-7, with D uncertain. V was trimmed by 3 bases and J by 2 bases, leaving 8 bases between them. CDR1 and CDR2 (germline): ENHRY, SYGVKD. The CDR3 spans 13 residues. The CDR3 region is CAISDTATYEQYF. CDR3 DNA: TGTGCCATCAGTGACACTGCAACCTACGAGCAGTACTTC.

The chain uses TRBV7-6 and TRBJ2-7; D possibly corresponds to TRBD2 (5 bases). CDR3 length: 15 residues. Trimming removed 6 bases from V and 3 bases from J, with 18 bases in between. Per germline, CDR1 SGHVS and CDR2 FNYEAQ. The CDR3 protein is CASSPGGGVFYEQYF. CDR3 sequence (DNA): TGTGCCAGCAGTCCTGGCGGAGGTGTTTTCTACGAGCAGTACTTC.

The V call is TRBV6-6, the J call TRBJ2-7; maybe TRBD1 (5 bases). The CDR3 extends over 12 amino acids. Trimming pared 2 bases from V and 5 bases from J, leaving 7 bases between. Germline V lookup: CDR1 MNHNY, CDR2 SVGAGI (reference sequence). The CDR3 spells CASSYGRDEQYF. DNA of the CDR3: TGTGCCAGCAGTTACGGCAGGGACGAGCAGTACTTC.